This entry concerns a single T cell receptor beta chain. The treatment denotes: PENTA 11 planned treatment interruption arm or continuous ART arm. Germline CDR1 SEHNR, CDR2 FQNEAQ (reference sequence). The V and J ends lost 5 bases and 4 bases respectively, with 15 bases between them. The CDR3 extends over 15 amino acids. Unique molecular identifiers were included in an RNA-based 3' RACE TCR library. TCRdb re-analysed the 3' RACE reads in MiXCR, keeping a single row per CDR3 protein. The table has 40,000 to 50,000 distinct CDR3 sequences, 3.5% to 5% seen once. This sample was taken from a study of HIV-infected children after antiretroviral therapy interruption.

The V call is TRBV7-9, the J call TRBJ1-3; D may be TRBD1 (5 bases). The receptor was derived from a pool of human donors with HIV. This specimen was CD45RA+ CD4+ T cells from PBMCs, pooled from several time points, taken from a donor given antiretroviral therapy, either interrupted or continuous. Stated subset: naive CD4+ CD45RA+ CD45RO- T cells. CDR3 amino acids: CASSPIGTRGNTIYF. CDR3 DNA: TGTGCCAGCAGCCCCATCGGGACGAGAGGAAACACCATATATTTT.